This T cell receptor (beta chain) was found in a study of T-cell memory formation after mild COVID-19. As for this clonotype: The antigen remains unidentified.

5'RACE with constant-segment primers yielded barcoded, UMI-tagged TCR alpha and TCR beta cDNA libraries. TCRdb independently ran MiXCR on the 5' RACE reads; one entry per CDR3 protein. The sample has more than 55,000 distinct CDR3 sequences, 9.5% seen once. Study results and limitations: Memory sampled before infection contained some responding clones, suggesting cross-reactive memory joined. Among CD4+ contracting clones, most were CM and EM, and CD8+ ones EMRA.

Trimming shortened V by 7 bases and J by 6 bases, and 14 bases separated the two germline ends. The CDR3 spans 12 residues. Germline V lookup: CDR1 SQVTM, CDR2 ANQGSEA. The source material was PBMCs or a T cell subset sorted from them (not recorded which). The gene calls are TRBV29-1 and TRBJ2-3; TRBD2 might be the D (5 bases). This clonotype originated in a man aged 18 to 30 who had mild COVID-19 (a few samples of this study predate the infection). Cell type and time point are not known. The CDR3, as DNA: TGCAGCGCCGGGGTGAAACGGGATACGCAGTATTTT. Amino acid sequence: CSAGVKRDTQYF.